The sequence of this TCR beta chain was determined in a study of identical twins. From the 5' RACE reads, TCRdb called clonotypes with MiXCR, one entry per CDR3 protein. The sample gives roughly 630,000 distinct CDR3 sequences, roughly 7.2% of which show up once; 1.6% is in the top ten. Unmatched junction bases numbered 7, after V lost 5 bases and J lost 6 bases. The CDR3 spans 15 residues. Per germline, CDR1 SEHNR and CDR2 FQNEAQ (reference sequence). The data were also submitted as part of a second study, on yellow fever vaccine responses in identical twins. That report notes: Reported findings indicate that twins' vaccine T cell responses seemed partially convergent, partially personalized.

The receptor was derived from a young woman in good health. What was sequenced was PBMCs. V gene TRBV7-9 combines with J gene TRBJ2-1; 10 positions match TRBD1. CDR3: CASSPRDRGGNEQFF. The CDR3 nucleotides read TGTGCCAGCAGCCCTCGGGACAGGGGAGGCAATGAGCAGTTCTTC.